The sequence of this T cell receptor (beta chain) was determined in a study of blood T cell repertoires in COVID-19. The trim removed 6 bases at V and 2 bases at J, leaving 6 bases unmatched. Germline V CDR1 and CDR2: MDHEN, SYDVKM. This CDR3 is built from 15 residues. Method: immunoSEQ multiplex PCR; TCRdb's copy keeps in-frame clones and lacks some. The data contain 95,000 to 120,000 clones, 81% of them seen just once; the ten biggest clones take up roughly 1.4%. Sample: peripheral blood. The genes are TRBV28 and TRBJ1-5; 8 nucleotides agree with TRBD1. The sequence was obtained from a man aged 45-65 years with acute or convalescent COVID-19. CDR3: CASRTTGGGNQPQHF. DNA for the CDR3: TGTGCCAGCAGGACCACAGGGGGTGGCAATCAGCCCCAGCATTTT.